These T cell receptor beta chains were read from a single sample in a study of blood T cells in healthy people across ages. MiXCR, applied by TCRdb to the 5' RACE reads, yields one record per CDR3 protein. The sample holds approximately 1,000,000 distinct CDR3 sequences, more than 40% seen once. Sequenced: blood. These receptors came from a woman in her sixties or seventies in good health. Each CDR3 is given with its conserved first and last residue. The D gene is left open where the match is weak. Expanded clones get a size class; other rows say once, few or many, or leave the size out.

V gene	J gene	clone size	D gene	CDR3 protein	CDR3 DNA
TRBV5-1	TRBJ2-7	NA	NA	CASSLEPNLPYEQYF	TGCGCCAGCAGCTTGGAACCCAATCTGCCGTACGAGCAGTACTTC
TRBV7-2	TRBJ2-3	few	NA	CASRDRGTKGDTQYF	TGTGCCAGCAGGGACCGCGGGACAAAGGGAGATACGCAGTATTTT
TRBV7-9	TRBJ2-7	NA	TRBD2	CASSSKGLSPYEQYF	TGTGCCAGCAGCTCCAAGGGACTATCACCCTACGAGCAGTACTTC
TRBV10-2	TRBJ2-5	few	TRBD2	CASRDPGLAGRTTQYF	TGCGCCAGCAGAGACCCGGGACTAGCGGGAAGAACTACCCAGTACTTC
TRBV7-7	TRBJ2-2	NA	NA	CASSLDLGRLNTGELFF	TGTGCCAGCAGCTTAGATCTCGGCAGACTGAACACCGGGGAGCTGTTTTTT
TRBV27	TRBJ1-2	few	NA	CASSRSNWVGYTF	TGTGCCAGCAGCAGGAGCAATTGGGTTGGCTACACCTTC
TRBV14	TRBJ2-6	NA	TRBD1	CASSQDGTDSGANVMTF	TGTGCCAGCAGCCAAGACGGGACAGACTCTGGGGCCAACGTCATGACTTTC
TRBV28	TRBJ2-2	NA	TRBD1	CASSSYRGSGGELFF	TGTGCCAGCAGTTCGTACAGGGGTTCGGGCGGGGAGCTGTTTTTT
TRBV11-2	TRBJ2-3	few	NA	CASSLATLDTQYF	TGTGCCAGCAGCTTAGCGACCCTAGATACGCAGTATTTT
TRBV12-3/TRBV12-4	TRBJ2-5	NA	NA	CASSPSDQETQYF	TGTGCCAGCTCGCCTAGCGACCAAGAGACCCAGTACTTC
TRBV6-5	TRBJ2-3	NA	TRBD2	CASSYDSGLAGGSTDTQYF	TGTGCCAGCAGTTACGACTCCGGGCTAGCGGGAGGTAGTACAGATACGCAGTATTTT
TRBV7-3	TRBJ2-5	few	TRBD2	CASSLTGAGGPETQYF	TGTGCCAGCAGCTTAACGGGAGCGGGAGGGCCCGAGACCCAGTACTTC
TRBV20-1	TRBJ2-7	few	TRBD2	CSADSFGLAGVREQYF	TGCAGTGCAGACTCCTTCGGACTAGCGGGAGTACGGGAGCAGTACTTC
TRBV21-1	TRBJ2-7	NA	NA	CARERPSAESQYF	TGTGCCAGGGAGAGGCCCAGTGCCGAGTCCCAGTACTTC
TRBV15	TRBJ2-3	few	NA	CATSPPWTGIDTQYF	TGTGCCACCAGTCCTCCATGGACCGGCATAGATACGCAGTATTTT
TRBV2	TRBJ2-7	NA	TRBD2	CASSVRGRAGNEQYF	TGTGCCAGCAGTGTTAGAGGGAGGGCCGGGAACGAGCAGTACTTC
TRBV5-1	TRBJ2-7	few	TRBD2	CASSLSSGSHEQYF	TGCGCCAGCAGCTTGTCTAGCGGGAGCCACGAGCAGTACTTC
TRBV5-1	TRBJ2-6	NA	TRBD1	CASSFTGGAGANVLTF	TGCGCCAGCAGCTTTACAGGGGGCGCTGGGGCCAACGTCCTGACTTTC
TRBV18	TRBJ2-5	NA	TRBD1	CASSPLSRDRVETQYF	TGTGCCAGCTCACCACTTTCCCGGGACAGGGTCGAGACCCAGTACTTC
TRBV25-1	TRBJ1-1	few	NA	CASRLETGLAFF	TGTGCCAGCAGATTGGAGACAGGACTGGCTTTCTTT
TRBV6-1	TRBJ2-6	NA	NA	CASSKIDIFFGAGKASGANVLTF	TGTGCCAGCAGTAAAATAGATATTTTCTTCGGGGCAGGGAAAGCATCCGGGGCCAACGTCCTGACTTTC
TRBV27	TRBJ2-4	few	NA	CASSSLPTVIAKNIQYF	TGTGCCAGCTCCTCCCTCCCGACGGTGATAGCCAAAAACATTCAGTACTTC
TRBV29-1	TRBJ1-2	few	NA	CSVSNWDYGYTF	TGCAGCGTTAGTAATTGGGACTATGGCTACACCTTC
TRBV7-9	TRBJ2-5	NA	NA	CASSLPLNPNPETQYF	TGTGCCAGCAGCCTACCTCTAAACCCAAATCCAGAGACCCAGTACTTC
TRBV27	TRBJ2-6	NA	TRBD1	CASSRGEQGALSVLTF	TGTGCCAGCAGTAGAGGCGAACAGGGGGCCCTAAGCGTCCTGACTTTC
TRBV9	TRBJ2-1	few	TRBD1	CASSIWTGENEQFF	TGTGCCAGCAGCATATGGACAGGGGAGAATGAGCAGTTCTTC
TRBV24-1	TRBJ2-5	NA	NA	CATSDAGTKETQYF	TGTGCCACCAGTGATGCGGGGACAAAGGAGACCCAGTACTTC
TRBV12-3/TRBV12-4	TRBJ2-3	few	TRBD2	CASYLAGGDTQYF	TGTGCCAGCTATCTAGCGGGAGGGGATACGCAGTATTTT
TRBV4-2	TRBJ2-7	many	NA	CASSHNLDSYEQYF	TGTGCCAGCAGCCACAACCTAGATTCCTACGAGCAGTACTTC
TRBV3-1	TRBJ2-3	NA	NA	CASSQERGEGLHTDTQYF	TGTGCCAGCAGCCAGGAAAGGGGGGAGGGATTGCACACAGATACGCAGTATTTT
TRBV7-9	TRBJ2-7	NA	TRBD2	CASSLALGLAAYEQYF	TGTGCCAGCAGCTTAGCGCTAGGACTAGCGGCCTACGAGCAGTACTTC
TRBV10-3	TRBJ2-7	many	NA	CAISESVGIGFWEQYF	TGTGCCATCAGTGAGTCTGTTGGGATCGGCTTTTGGGAGCAGTACTTC
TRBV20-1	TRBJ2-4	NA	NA	CSARKENIQYF	TGCAGTGCTAGAAAGGAAAACATTCAGTACTTC
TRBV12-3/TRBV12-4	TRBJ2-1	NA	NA	CASSLAQEQFF	TGTGCCAGCAGTTTAGCCCAGGAGCAGTTCTTC
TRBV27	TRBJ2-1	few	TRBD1	CASRTGGVQTKYNEQFF	TGTGCCAGCAGGACAGGGGGCGTTCAAACGAAATACAATGAGCAGTTCTTC
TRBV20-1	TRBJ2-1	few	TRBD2	CSASGGSTYNEQFF	TGCAGTGCTAGCGGGGGGAGTACCTACAATGAGCAGTTCTTC
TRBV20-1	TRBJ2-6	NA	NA	CSVESYSGANVLTF	TGCAGTGTTGAGAGCTACTCTGGGGCCAACGTCCTGACTTTC
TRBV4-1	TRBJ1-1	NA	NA	CASSHADGFGRKAFF	TGCGCCAGCAGCCATGCCGATGGGTTCGGCAGGAAAGCTTTCTTT
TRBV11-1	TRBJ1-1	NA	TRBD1	CASSPRDSTEAFF	TGTGCCAGCAGCCCCCGGGACAGCACTGAAGCTTTCTTT
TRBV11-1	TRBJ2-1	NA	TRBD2	CASSRTSGVYNGQFF	TGTGCCAGCAGCCGGACTAGCGGGGTTTACAATGGGCAGTTCTTC
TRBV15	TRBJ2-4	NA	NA	CATSGMAKNIQYF	TGTGCCACCAGCGGGATGGCGAAAAACATTCAGTACTTC
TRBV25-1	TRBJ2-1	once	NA	CASSDLRGPGTNEQFF	TGTGCCAGCAGTGATCTAAGGGGACCGGGAACCAATGAGCAGTTCTTC
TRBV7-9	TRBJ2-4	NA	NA	CASSSPLGWAKNIQYF	TGTGCCAGCAGCTCGCCGCTAGGGTGGGCCAAAAACATTCAGTACTTC
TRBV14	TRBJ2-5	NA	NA	CASSEKLSRGQYF	TGTGCCAGCAGCGAAAAACTATCGCGCGGGCAGTACTTC
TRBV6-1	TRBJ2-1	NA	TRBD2	CASSEARLGGGNEQFF	TGTGCCAGCAGTGAAGCACGTTTAGGCGGGGGTAATGAGCAGTTCTTC
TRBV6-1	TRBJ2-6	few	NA	CASRASGHFPPGANVLTF	TGTGCCAGCAGGGCCTCGGGACACTTTCCCCCTGGGGCCAACGTCCTGACTTTC
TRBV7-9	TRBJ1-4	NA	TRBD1	CASSLGQGSGGKLFF	TGTGCCAGCAGCTTAGGACAGGGCTCGGGCGGAAAACTGTTTTTT
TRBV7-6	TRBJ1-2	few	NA	CASSVDDRGYGYTF	TGTGCCAGCAGCGTAGACGACCGGGGCTATGGCTACACCTTC
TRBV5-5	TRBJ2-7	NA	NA	CASSLQGGSFGYTYEQYF	TGTGCCAGCAGCTTGCAGGGTGGCAGCTTTGGTTATACTTACGAGCAGTACTTC
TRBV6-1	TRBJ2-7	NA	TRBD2	CASSEPPEREKYEQYF	TGTGCCAGCAGTGAGCCTCCTGAGCGGGAGAAGTACGAGCAGTACTTC
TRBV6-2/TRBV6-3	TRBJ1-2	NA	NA	CASTNPVSNYGYTF	TGTGCCAGCACCAACCCGGTTTCCAACTATGGCTACACCTTC
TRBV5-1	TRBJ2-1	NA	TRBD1	CASSVTGGKEQFF	TGCGCCAGCAGCGTGACAGGGGGCAAGGAGCAGTTCTTC
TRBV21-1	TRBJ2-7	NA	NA	CASSQNSGAYEQYF	TGTGCCAGCAGCCAAAACAGCGGCGCCTACGAGCAGTACTTC
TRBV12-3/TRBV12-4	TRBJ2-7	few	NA	CASSLGAGWRDEQYF	TGTGCCAGCAGTTTAGGTGCGGGGTGGAGGGACGAGCAGTACTTC
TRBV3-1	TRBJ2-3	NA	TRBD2	CASSQALAGRTDTQYF	TGTGCCAGCAGCCAAGCCCTAGCGGGAAGAACAGATACGCAGTATTTT
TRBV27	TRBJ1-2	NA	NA	CASAVGRNYGYTF	TGTGCCAGCGCCGTTGGCAGGAACTATGGCTACACCTTC
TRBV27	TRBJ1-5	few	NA	CASSLVGTWGGMGNQPQHF	TGTGCCAGCAGTTTAGTTGGGACATGGGGAGGGATGGGCAATCAGCCCCAGCATTTT
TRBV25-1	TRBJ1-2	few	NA	CASSEYGQHYGYTF	TGTGCCAGCAGTGAATACGGACAGCACTATGGCTACACCTTC
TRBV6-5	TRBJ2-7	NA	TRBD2	CASSSSYSGLAGGISYEQYF	TGTGCCAGCAGTTCCTCTTACTCTGGGCTAGCGGGAGGAATCTCCTACGAGCAGTACTTC
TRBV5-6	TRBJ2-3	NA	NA	CASSPPGPGGDTQYF	TGTGCCAGCAGCCCCCCGGGGCCGGGCGGCGATACGCAGTATTTT